This TCR beta chain was recorded in a study of blood T cell repertoires in COVID-19. The assay was immunoSEQ multiplex PCR, and TCRdb's table has in-frame clones only and misses some. The sample lists 60,000 to 70,000 clones; approximately 90% were seen once. There are 13 residues in the CDR3. The J segment lost 7 bases and the V segment lost 0 bases, leaving 4 bases of the junction unmatched. In germline, CDR1 is SGHNT, CDR2 YYREEE (reference sequence). J is TRBJ2-7 and V is TRBV5-4; TRBD1 agrees at 7 bases. Input material: peripheral blood. This receptor was obtained from a woman in her sixties or seventies with acute or convalescent COVID-19. CDR3 sequence (DNA): TGTGCCAGCAGCTTGGGCCCAGGGGGAGAGCAGTACGTC. Residues: CASSLGPGGEQYV.